These 2 T cell receptor beta chains were all obtained from the same sample, sequenced in a study of cytomegalovirus exposure and HLA in healthy donors. The PCR was carried out with 60 Vbeta primers and 13 Jbeta primers. The data were produced by immunoSEQ multiplex PCR, yet TCRdb's version contains in-frame clones alone and is incomplete. The sample has 55,000 to 80,000 clones; approximately 71% are singletons. The sequencing sample was made of PBMCs. Source of these receptors: a man in his sixties in good health and CMV-seropositive.

DNA for the CDR3: TGTGCCAGCAGTGATCTGGGGGCCGACACTGAAGCTTTCTTT. Residues: CASSDLGADTEAFF. V gene TRBV2 combines with J gene TRBJ1-1; the D gene is possibly TRBD1 (6 bases). CDR1 SNHLY and CDR2 FYNNEI come from the germline V gene. This CDR3 has 14 residues. Trimming removed 3 bases from V and 3 bases from J, with 11 bases in between.

This clone is medium-sized (0.01 to 0.1%). The chain carries TRBV7-2 and TRBJ1-1; the match to TRBD1 covers 8 bases. The ends lost 5 bases at V and 4 bases at J; junction bases unmatched: 9. The germline gives CDR1 SGHTA, CDR2 FQGNSA. The CDR3 length is 15 residues. In DNA form, the CDR3 reads TGTGCCAGCAGCATGAACAGGGGGAGTGGCACTGAAGCTTTCTTT. Encoded protein: CASSMNRGSGTEAFF.